Here is one T cell receptor beta chain with its context. This specimen belongs to a study of blood T cell repertoires in COVID-19. Overall study context: Samples representing acute and convalescent COVID-19 were sourced from the United States, Italy and Spain.

Profiling relied on immunoSEQ multiplex PCR, and the TCRdb table lists in-frame clones only, not all of them. The sample records some 24,000 clones, 85% to 90% being singletons. The sequence was obtained from a man aged 65-85 years with COVID-19, enrolled during active disease. Sequenced material: peripheral blood.

Written as DNA, the CDR3 is TGCGCCAGCAGCCAAAGAGATGGACAACGTTACGAGCAGTACTTC. Translated: CASSQRDGQRYEQYF. The rearrangement uses TRBV4-1 and TRBJ2-7, with D tentatively TRBD1 (5 bases). The V end lost 2 bases, the J end lost 4 bases, and 15 bases lay between the germline ends. The CDR3 has 15 residues. The germline V gene has CDR1 MGHRA and CDR2 YSYEKL.